This TCR beta chain was captured by sequencing in a study of control samples from healthy donors and cancer patients. Only in-frame clones appear in the TCRdb table, and some are missing; sequencing was by immunoSEQ multiplex PCR. The sample includes under 200,000 clones, 94% of them seen just once. This clone was counted a few times. Germline V gene sequence: CDR1 SGDLS, CDR2 YYNGEE. The V gene end was trimmed by 0 bases and the J gene end by 5 bases; junction bases not matched to a gene: 8. This CDR3 is built from 16 residues. The source is a woman aged 40 to 50 in good health. The chain employs TRBV9 and TRBJ2-5; TRBD2 aligns across 9 bases. Sequenced input: blood. In DNA, the CDR3 is TGTGCCAGCAGCGTAGGGGCGGCGGGGGGGCCGGAGACCCAGTACTTC. Protein product: CASSVGAAGGPETQYF.